This T cell receptor beta chain was found in a study of blood T cell repertoires in COVID-19 (dated by TCRdb to the early 2020s). Turning to the overall study: Samples from collaborators originated in the United States, Italy and Spain and spanned both the acute and convalescent phases of COVID-19. The material from the prospective study consisted of cDNA or gDNA derived from T cells, B-cell-depleted T cells, or PBMCs. Samples were obtained from the ongoing ImmuneRACE study (first 160 participants) and from over 1,000 subjects provided by 6 global collaborators. A freely available public database, intended as a resource for researchers studying the immune response to SARS-CoV-2, is where the repertoires were released. Subjects who had been exposed to COVID-19, were actively infected with it, or had recovered from it provided the deeply sampled blood TCRbeta repertoires that made up the dataset. Where HLA class I and class II types were available, the types were taken from metadata supplied by the sample provider, not from assay-based typing. Sample metadata almost always included a de-identified subject ID, COVID-19 status, age in years and sex. What the research found in general, with its limitations: How much clinical and demographic metadata was included differed by source and by participant, and the metadata was provided uncurated.

The CDR3 numbers 15 residues from cysteine through phenylalanine. Of all the DNA, just the CDR3 is kept, 45 bases in frame from base 1. CDR1 SGHNT and CDR2 YENEEA were looked up in the germline V gene. Germline trimming: 5 bases from V, 3 bases from J; junction bases outside gene matches: 5. This clone has only one observation. There is no known antigen for this receptor. No per-base quality is available; no much larger clone lies one base away. In Seattle, one collaborating source enrolled patients while the infection was active and tracked those patients longitudinally over the course of disease. Each collaborating institution followed its own protocols to collect whole blood in K2EDTA tubes. Collaborator samples were shipped for TCRbeta analysis as frozen whole blood, isolated PBMCs, or DNA extracted from either sample type. TCRbeta CDR3 regions were amplified from genomic DNA using the immunoSEQ Assay, a bias-controlled multiplex PCR. The authors processed their data as follows. The number of nucleated cells in each sample was estimated by amplification of reference gene primers within the assay. To quantify the absolute abundance of each unique TCRbeta CDR3 rearrangement, sequence reads were collapsed and filtered. Productive Simpson clonality was computed per sample as the square root of Simpson's diversity index over productive rearrangements. TCRdb limited this immuneACCESS table to in-frame rearrangements with V and J called. A share of clones is missing; checked studies link under half to unresolved V genes, and the rest is unexplained. For V, J and clone size, that table is used; D and trimming come from the DNA. The table for this sample lists fewer than 300,000 clones; approximately 91% of them were counted only once. The ten largest clones take up 2.2% of the sample.

The clonotype was recovered from a woman aged 25 to 45 with COVID-19, enrolled during active disease. Input material: peripheral blood. The chain joins TRBV11-3 to TRBJ2-2, with TRBD1 identical over 8 junction bases. The DNA sequence is TGTGCCAGCAGCCCTCGGACAGGGTACACCGGGGAGCTGTTTTTT. Protein translation: CASSPRTGYTGELFF.